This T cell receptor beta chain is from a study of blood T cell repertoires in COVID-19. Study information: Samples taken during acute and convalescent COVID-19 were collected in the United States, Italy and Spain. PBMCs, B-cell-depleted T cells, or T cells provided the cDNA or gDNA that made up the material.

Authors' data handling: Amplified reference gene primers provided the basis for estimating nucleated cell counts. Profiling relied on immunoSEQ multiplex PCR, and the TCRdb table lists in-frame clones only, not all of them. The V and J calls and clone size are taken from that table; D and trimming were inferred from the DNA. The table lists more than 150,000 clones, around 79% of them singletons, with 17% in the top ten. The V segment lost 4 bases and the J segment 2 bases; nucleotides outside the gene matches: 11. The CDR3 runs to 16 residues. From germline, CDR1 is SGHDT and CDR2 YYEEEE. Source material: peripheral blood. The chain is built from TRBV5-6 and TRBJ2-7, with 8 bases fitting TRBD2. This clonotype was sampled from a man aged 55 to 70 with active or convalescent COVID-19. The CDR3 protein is CASSGLAGGVAYEQYF. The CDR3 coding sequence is TGTGCCAGCAGCGGACTTGCGGGAGGTGTTGCCTACGAGCAGTACTTC.